The 16 T cell receptor beta chains below were found in one sample sequenced in a study of blood T cell repertoires in COVID-19. Profiling relied on immunoSEQ multiplex PCR, and the TCRdb table lists in-frame clones only, not all of them. The sample yields 300,000 to 450,000 clones, 85% to 90% seen once. The sample taken for sequencing was PBMCs or T cells enriched from blood (not recorded which). Receptor source: a woman aged 25 to 39 who had been exposed to COVID-19.

The CDR3 loop reads CASKDTGDTEAFF. CDR3 coding DNA: TGCGCCAGCAAGGACACAGGGGACACTGAAGCTTTCTTT. This sequence joins TRBV5-1 and TRBJ1-1; 7 bases are shared with TRBD1. V lost 6 bases and J lost 3; bases outside the gene matches: 5. The CDR3 covers 13 residues. Germline assignment: CDR1 SGHRS and CDR2 YFSETQ.

The chain has TRBV12-5 and TRBJ1-5; D is unresolved. Germline V lookup: CDR1 LGHNT, CDR2 FRNRAP. The CDR3 spans 12 residues. The ends were cut back, 6 bases at V and 3 bases at J, with 6 bases in the middle. DNA of the CDR3: TGTGCTAGTGGCTATGTCAATCAGCCCCAGCATTTT. Protein product: CASGYVNQPQHF.

This CDR3 is CASSQQGLAFGQYF. The CDR3 nucleotides are TGTGCCAGCAGCCAGCAGGGACTAGCGTTCGGGCAGTACTTC. The chain recombines TRBV14 with TRBJ2-7; 10 nucleotides line up with TRBD2. Unmatched junction bases numbered 8, after V lost 3 bases and J lost 9 bases. This CDR3 comprises 14 residues. Germline-derived CDR1 and CDR2 are SGHDN and FVKESK.

V usage is TRBV7-3 and J usage is TRBJ2-5, with D unresolved. This CDR3 has 16 residues. Per germline, CDR1 SGHTA and CDR2 FQGTGA. The V gene lost 0 bases and the J gene lost 1 base, with 12 bases spanning the gap. The CDR3 is CASSLTAHLRQETQYF. The CDR3 nucleotides read TGTGCCAGCAGCTTAACCGCCCATTTGCGCCAAGAGACCCAGTACTTC. Looking up the rest from reference TRBV7-3 and TRBJ2-5 gives the full variable domain: GAGVSQTPSNKVTEKGKYVELRCDPISGHTALYWYRQSLGQGPEFLIYFQGTGAADDSGLPNDRFFAVRPEGSVSTLKIQRTERGDSAVYLCASSLTAHLRQETQYFGPGTRLLVL.

V usage is TRBV28 and J usage is TRBJ1-6; no definite D call. CDR3 size: 12 residues. Germline CDR1 and CDR2: MDHEN and SYDVKM. The V end was cut by 6 bases, the J end by 13 bases, with 13 bases between. CDR3 region: CASRTITRPLHF. DNA of the CDR3: TGTGCCAGCAGGACAATAACCAGGCCCCTCCACTTT. Supplemented by reference TRBV28 and TRBJ1-6, the full variable domain reads DVKVTQSSRYLVKRTGEKVFLECVQDMDHENMFWYRQDPGLGLRLIYFSYDVKMKEKGDIPEGYSVSREKKERFSLILESASTNQTSMYLCASRTITRPLHFGNGTRLTVT.

The chain recombines TRBV28 with TRBJ1-1; TRBD1 matches at 8 bases. The CDR3 length is 13 residues. Germline V gene sequence: CDR1 MDHEN, CDR2 SYDVKM. J lost 11 bases, V lost 2 bases, and 7 bases had no gene match. CDR3 in DNA: TGTGCCAGCAGTTTACGACAGGGGCGCGGGGCTTTCTTT. Amino acids: CASSLRQGRGAFF.

The chain recombines TRBV7-9 with TRBJ1-1; 8 bases align to TRBD1. V shed 7 bases and J 4 bases; nucleotides not matched to a gene: 14. From germline, CDR1 is SEHNR and CDR2 FQNEAQ (reference sequence). The CDR3 length is 16 residues. The CDR3 is CASNSQGAGLGTEAFF. CDR3 coding DNA: TGTGCCAGCAACTCCCAGGGGGCGGGCTTGGGCACTGAAGCTTTCTTT.

The chain carries TRBV24-1 and TRBJ1-2, with D unclear. Deletions cut 3 bases from V and 0 bases from J, with 7 bases between. This CDR3 is 14 amino acids long. The germline V gene has CDR1 KGHDR and CDR2 SFDVKD. For the CDR3, the DNA is TGTGCCACCAGTGATCTCGGAGCTAACTATGGCTACACCTTC. As protein: CATSDLGANYGYTF.

This clone was counted only a few times. The V call is TRBV25-1, the J call TRBJ1-1; the match to TRBD1 covers 7 bases. The CDR3 runs 13 residues. V was pared by 3 bases and J by 6 bases, with 4 bases of the junction left unmatched. From germline, CDR1 is MGHDK and CDR2 SYGVNS. CDR3 sequence: CASSETGLPEAFF. CDR3 DNA sequence: TGTGCCAGCAGTGAGACAGGGTTGCCTGAAGCTTTCTTT.

V is TRBV27 and J is TRBJ1-2, with D possibly matching TRBD1 (6 bases). V dropped 0 bases and J dropped 4 bases, with 9 bases sitting between them. The CDR3 length is 14 residues. CDR1 and CDR2 (germline): MNHEY, SMNVEV (reference sequence). The CDR3: CASSLSRQVYGYTF. CDR3 bases: TGTGCCAGCAGTTTATCGAGACAGGTCTATGGCTACACCTTC.

The chain links TRBV23-1 to TRBJ1-5; possible D gene TRBD1, 6 bases. TRBV23-1 is an ORF, with its function uncertain. V lost 4 bases and J 7 bases, leaving 41 bases between the germline ends. This CDR3 is built from 23 residues. The DNA for the CDR3 is TGCGCCAGCAGTCCCCCGCCCCCGGAACAGCATCTCCCACAAGCGATCACAGGGCAGCCCCAGCATTTT. This codes for CASSPPPPEQHLPQAITGQPQHF.

CDR3 region: CASSPRGVGTSGTAHNEQFF. CDR3 DNA: TGTGCCAGCTCACCAAGAGGGGTCGGAACTAGCGGGACTGCCCACAATGAGCAGTTCTTC. This sequence joins TRBV18 and TRBJ2-1; 10 positions match TRBD2. Germline V gene data show CDR1 as KGHSH and CDR2 as LQKENI. With V trimmed by 2 bases and J by 5 bases, 18 bases remained unmatched. The CDR3 is 20 residues long.

The chain is built from TRBV19 and TRBJ2-2; 9 bases are a match to TRBD1. With V trimmed by 5 bases and J by 4 bases, 2 bases remained unmatched. Germline-derived CDR1 and CDR2 are LNHDA and SQIVND (reference sequence). CDR3 length: 14 residues. Written as DNA, the CDR3 is TGTGCCAGTAGTCGGGGACAGGGCACCGGGGAGCTGTTTTTT. It yields the protein CASSRGQGTGELFF.

V and J are TRBV27 and TRBJ2-3; maybe TRBD1 (5 bases). V was shortened by 6 bases and J by 6 bases, with 16 bases between the two germline ends. CDR3 size: 14 residues. The germline V gene has CDR1 MNHEY and CDR2 SMNVEV (reference sequence). Here the CDR3 DNA reads TGTGCCAGCAGACTTTCTAGGGGATCGGATACGCAGTATTTT. This gives the protein CASRLSRGSDTQYF.

This clone was observed a few times. V and J are TRBV19 and TRBJ1-5, with D tentatively TRBD1 (5 bases). Germline lookup yields CDR1 LNHDA and CDR2 SQIVND (reference sequence). Trimming removed 4 bases from V and 0 bases from J, with 7 bases in between. The CDR3 totals 14 residues. The CDR3 reads CASSRQNSNQPQHF. The CDR3, as DNA: TGTGCCAGTAGTAGACAGAATAGCAATCAGCCCCAGCATTTT. The complete variable domain, with remaining parts taken from reference TRBV19 and TRBJ1-5, reads DGGITQSPKYLFRKEGQNVTLSCEQNLNHDAMYWYRQDPGQGLRLIYYSQIVNDFQKGDIAEGYSVSREKKESFPLTVTSAQKNPTAFYLCASSRQNSNQPQHFGDGTRLSIL.

The chain is built from TRBV3-1 (or the pseudogene TRBV3-2) and TRBJ1-3, with D uncertain. The germline V gene encodes CDR1 LGHDT and CDR2 YNNKEL (reference sequence). The CDR3 has 15 residues. Deletions cut 0 bases from V and 0 bases from J, with 6 bases between. This CDR3 is CASSQDSVSGNTIYF. The CDR3, as DNA: TGTGCCAGCAGCCAAGACAGCGTCTCTGGAAACACCATATATTTT.